This TCR beta chain stems from a study of T cell changes during pregnancy in multiple sclerosis. Looked up from germline, CDR1 is SEHNR and CDR2 is FQNEAQ (reference sequence). The CDR3 is made up of 14 amino acids. J was trimmed by 3 bases and V by 3 bases; bases with no gene match: 4. Sequencing was performed with immunoSEQ multiplex PCR; in TCRdb, only in-frame clones are kept and a portion is missing. Of about 34,000 clones detected, 90% appear once; the ten largest clones hold around 4.3%. The sequence was collected from a female donor with multiple sclerosis, enrolled in a pregnancy study. The chain uses TRBV7-9 and TRBJ2-7, with TRBD1 matching over 8 bases. The sequencing used CD8+ T cells from peripheral blood mononuclear cells, collected after pregnancy. CDR3 region: CASSLDRVYYEQYF. Here the CDR3 DNA reads TGTGCCAGCAGCTTGGACAGGGTCTACTACGAGCAGTACTTC.